What follows is one TCR beta chain and its context. Its antigen remains unidentified. The sample belongs to a study of cytomegalovirus exposure and HLA in healthy donors. Whole-study context: About 83 million unique TCRs from HLA-typed donors made up an early data release.

Overall study results and limits: In a later analysis, an Asian-associated ancestry cluster reportedly showed fewer N-insertions than the roughly 700-donor mean. Specific recognition of CMV antigens was confirmed in vitro for a few chains (all CMV-associated).

Per germline, CDR1 SNHLY and CDR2 FYNNEI. The trim removed 6 bases at V and 1 base at J, leaving 0 bases unmatched. The CDR3 loop spans 12 amino acids. Primers for the PCR totalled 60 Vbeta and 13 Jbeta. The table came from immunoSEQ multiplex PCR; TCRdb's copy has only in-frame clones and leaves some out. The profile shows about 170,000 clones, 79% of them singletons. Sequences were obtained from PBMCs. The gene calls are TRBV2 and TRBJ2-7; 7 bases match TRBD1. This sequence was found in a woman aged 45-65 years in good health and CMV-seronegative. CDR3 nucleotide sequence: TGTGCCAGCAGGACAGGGTCCTACGAGCAGTACTTC. Residues: CASRTGSYEQYF.